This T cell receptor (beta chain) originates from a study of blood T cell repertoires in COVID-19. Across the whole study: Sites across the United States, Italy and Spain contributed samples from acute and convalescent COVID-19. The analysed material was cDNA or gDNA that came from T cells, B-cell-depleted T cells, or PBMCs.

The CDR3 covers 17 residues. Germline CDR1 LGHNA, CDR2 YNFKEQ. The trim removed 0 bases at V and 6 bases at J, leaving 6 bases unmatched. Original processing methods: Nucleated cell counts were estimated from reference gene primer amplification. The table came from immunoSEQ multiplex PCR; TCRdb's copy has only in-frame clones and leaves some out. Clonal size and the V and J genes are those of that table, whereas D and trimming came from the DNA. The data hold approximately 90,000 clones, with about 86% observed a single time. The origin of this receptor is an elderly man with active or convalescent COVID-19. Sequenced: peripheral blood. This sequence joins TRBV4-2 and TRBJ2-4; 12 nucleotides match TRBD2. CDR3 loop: CASSQDSSGRASNIQYF. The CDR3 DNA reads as TGTGCCAGCAGCCAAGATTCTAGCGGGAGGGCTTCAAACATTCAGTACTTC.